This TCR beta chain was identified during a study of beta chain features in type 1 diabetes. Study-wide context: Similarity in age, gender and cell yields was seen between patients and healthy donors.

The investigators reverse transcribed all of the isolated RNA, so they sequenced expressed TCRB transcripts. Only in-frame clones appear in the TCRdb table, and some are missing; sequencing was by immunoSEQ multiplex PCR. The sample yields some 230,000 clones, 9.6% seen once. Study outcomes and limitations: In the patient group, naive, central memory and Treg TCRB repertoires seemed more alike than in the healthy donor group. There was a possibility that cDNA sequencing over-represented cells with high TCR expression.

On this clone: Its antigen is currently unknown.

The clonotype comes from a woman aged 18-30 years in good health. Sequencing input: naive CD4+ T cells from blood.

The CDR3 loop reads CASSLASGDNQPQHF. The CDR3 DNA sequence: TGTGCCAGCAGCTTAGCTTCAGGGGATAATCAGCCCCAGCATTTT. The V gene is TRBV7-9, the J gene TRBJ1-5, with D tentatively TRBD1 (6 bases). The CDR3 totals 15 residues. The V gene's germline CDR1 is SEHNR and CDR2 FQNEAQ (reference sequence). V was clipped by 0 bases and J by 4 bases, with 10 bases between them.